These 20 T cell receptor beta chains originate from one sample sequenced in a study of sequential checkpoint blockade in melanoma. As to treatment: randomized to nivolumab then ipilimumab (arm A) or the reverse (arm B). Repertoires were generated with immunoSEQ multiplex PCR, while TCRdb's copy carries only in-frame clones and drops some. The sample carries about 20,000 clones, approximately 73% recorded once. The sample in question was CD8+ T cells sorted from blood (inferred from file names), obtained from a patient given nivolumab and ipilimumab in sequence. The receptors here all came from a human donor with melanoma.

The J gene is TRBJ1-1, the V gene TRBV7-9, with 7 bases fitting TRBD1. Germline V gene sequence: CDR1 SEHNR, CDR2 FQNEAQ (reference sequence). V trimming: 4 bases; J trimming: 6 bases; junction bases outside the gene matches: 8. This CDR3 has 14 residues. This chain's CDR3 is CASSYGQDNSEAFF. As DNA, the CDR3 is TGTGCCAGCAGCTATGGACAGGATAACTCTGAAGCTTTCTTT.

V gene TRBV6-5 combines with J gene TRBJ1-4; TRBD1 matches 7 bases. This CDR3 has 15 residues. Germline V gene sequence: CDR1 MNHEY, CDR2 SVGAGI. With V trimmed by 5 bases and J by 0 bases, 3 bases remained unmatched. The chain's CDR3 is CASSPGTATNEKLFF. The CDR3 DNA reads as TGTGCCAGCAGTCCCGGGACAGCAACTAATGAAAAACTGTTTTTT.

In nucleotides, the CDR3 is TGTGCCAGCATTTGGACAGGAGATAGCAATCAGCCCCAGCATTTT. Translating it yields CASIWTGDSNQPQHF. The chain uses TRBV6-1 and TRBJ1-5; 7 positions agree with TRBD1. The CDR3 has 15 residues. The germline CDR1 and CDR2 sequences are MNHNS and SASEGT. The trim removed 7 bases at V and 0 bases at J, leaving 6 bases unmatched.

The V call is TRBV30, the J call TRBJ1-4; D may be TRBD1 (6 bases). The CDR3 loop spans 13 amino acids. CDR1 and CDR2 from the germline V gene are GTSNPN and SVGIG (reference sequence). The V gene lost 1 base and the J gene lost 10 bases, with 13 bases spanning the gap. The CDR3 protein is CAWSEGVGGKLFF. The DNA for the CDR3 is TGTGCCTGGAGTGAGGGGGTAGGGGGAAAACTGTTTTTT.

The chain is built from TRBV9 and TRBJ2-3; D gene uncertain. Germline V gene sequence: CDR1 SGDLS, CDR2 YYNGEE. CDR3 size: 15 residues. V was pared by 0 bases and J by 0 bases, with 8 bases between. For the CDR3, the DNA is TGTGCCAGCAGCGTAGAGGCGGCTAGCACAGATACGCAGTATTTT. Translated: CASSVEAASTDTQYF.

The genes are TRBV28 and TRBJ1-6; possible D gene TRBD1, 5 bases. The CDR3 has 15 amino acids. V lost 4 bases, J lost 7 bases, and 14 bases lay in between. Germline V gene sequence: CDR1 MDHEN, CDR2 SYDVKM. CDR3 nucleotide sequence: TGTGCCAGCAGTTCACTCGACAGTAGCAATTCACCCCTCCACTTT. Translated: CASSSLDSSNSPLHF. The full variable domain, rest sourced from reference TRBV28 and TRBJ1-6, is DVKVTQSSRYLVKRTGEKVFLECVQDMDHENMFWYRQDPGLGLRLIYFSYDVKMKEKGDIPEGYSVSREKKERFSLILESASTNQTSMYLCASSSLDSSNSPLHFGNGTRLTVT.

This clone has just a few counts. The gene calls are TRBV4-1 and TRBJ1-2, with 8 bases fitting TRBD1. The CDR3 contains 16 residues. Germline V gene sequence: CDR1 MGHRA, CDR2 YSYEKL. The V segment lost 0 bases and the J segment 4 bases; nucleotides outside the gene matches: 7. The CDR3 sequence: CASSQDSQGALYGYTF. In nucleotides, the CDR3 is TGCGCCAGCAGCCAAGATTCCCAGGGGGCACTCTATGGCTACACCTTC.

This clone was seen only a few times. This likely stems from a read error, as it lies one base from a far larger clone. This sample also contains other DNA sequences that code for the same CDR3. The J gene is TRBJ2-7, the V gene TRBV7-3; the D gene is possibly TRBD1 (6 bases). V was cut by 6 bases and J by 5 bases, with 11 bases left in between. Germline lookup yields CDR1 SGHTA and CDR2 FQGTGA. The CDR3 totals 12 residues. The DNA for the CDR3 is TGTGCCAGCAGTGACGGGACACACGAGCAGTACTTC. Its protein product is CASSDGTHEQYF.

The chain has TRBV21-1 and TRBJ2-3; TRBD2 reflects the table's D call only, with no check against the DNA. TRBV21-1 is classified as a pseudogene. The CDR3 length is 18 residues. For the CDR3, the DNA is TGTGCCAGCAGCACGACCGGACGGCCGAGACGGGGGAGGGATACGCAGTATTTT. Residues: CASSTTGRPRRGRDTQYF.

The CDR3 protein is CASRGWGTGYDEQYF. CDR3 DNA sequence: TGTGCCAGCAGGGGGTGGGGGACAGGGTACGACGAGCAGTACTTC. The V gene is TRBV5-4, the J gene TRBJ2-7; TRBD1 aligns across 9 bases. The germline V gene has CDR1 SGHNT and CDR2 YYREEE (reference sequence). V lost 5 bases to trimming and J lost 5 bases; unmatched junction nucleotides: 11. The CDR3 covers 15 residues. Full variable domain (missing parts from reference TRBV5-4 and TRBJ2-7): ETGVTQSPTHLIKTRGQQVTLRCSSQSGHNTVSWYQQALGQGPQFIFQYYREEENGRGNFPPRFSGLQFPNYSSELNVNALELDDSALYLCASRGWGTGYDEQYFGPGTRLTVT.

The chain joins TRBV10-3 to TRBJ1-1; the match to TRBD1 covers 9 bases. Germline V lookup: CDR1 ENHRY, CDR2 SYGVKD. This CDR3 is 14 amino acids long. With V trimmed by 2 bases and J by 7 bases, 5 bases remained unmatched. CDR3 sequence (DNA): TGTGCCATCAGTGAGAGGGACAGGGCCGGTGAAGCTTTCTTT. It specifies CAISERDRAGEAFF.

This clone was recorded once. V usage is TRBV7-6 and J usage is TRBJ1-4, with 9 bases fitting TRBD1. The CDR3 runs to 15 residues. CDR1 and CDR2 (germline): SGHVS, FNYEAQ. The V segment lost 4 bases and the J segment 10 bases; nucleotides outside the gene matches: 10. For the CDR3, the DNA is TGTGCCAGCAGCTCCTCACAGGGGGCTGTGGGAAAACTGTTTTTT. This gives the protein CASSSSQGAVGKLFF.

DNA for the CDR3: TGCGCCAGCAGCCATTCGGGTCAGCCCCAGCATTTT. Protein: CASSHSGQPQHF. V usage is TRBV4-1 and J usage is TRBJ1-5; D is unclear. Trimming left V 3 bases short and J 6 bases short, with 6 bases between. The V gene's germline CDR1 is MGHRA and CDR2 YSYEKL. The length of the CDR3 is 12 residues.

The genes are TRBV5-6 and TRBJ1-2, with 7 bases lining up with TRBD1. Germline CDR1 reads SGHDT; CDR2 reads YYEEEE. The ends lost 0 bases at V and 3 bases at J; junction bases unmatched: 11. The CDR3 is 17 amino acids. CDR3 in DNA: TGTGCCAGCAGCTTGGGGGACAGACTTACCGATTACTATGGCTACACCTTC. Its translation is CASSLGDRLTDYYGYTF.

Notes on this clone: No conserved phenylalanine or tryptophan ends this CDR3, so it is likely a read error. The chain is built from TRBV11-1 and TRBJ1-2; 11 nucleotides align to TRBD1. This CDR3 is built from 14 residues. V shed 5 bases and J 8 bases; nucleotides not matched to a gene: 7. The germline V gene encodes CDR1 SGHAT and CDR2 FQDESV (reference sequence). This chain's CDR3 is CASSQGQGAWGYTL. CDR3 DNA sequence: TGTGCCAGCAGCCAAGGACAGGGGGCTTGGGGCTACACCCTC.

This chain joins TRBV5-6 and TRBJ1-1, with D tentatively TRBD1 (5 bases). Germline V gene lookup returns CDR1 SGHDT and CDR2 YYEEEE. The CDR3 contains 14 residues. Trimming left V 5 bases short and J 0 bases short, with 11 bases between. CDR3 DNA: TGTGCCAGCAGGGACACCCCCATGAACACTGAAGCTTTCTTT. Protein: CASRDTPMNTEAFF.

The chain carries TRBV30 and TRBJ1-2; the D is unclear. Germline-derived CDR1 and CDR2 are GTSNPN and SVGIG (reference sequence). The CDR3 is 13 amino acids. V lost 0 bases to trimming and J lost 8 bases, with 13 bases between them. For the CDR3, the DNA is TGTGCCTGGAGTGTTATCGGGGTCTTGGGCTACACCTTC. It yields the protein CAWSVIGVLGYTF. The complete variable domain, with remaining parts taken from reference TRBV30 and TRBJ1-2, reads SQTIHQWPATLVQPVGSPLSLECTVEGTSNPNLYWYRQAAGRGLQLLFYSVGIGQISSEVPQNLSASRPQDRQFILSSKKLLLSDSGFYLCAWSVIGVLGYTFGSGTRLTVV.

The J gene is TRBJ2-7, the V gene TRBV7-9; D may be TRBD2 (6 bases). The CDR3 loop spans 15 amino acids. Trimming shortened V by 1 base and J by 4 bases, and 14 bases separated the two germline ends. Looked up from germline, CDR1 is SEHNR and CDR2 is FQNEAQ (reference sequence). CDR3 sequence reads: CASSLDPGVGYEQYF. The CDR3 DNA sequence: TGTGCCAGCAGCTTAGACCCGGGAGTGGGGTACGAGCAGTACTTC.

The CDR3 bases are TGTGCCAGCAGCCCGCACAGGGGCGACACTGAAGCTTTCTTT. Encoded protein: CASSPHRGDTEAFF. This chain uses TRBV13 with TRBJ1-1; 7 bases align to TRBD1. This CDR3 contains 14 residues. The V segment lost 5 bases and the J segment 3 bases; nucleotides outside the gene matches: 6. Germline V lookup: CDR1 PRHDT, CDR2 FYEKMQ (reference sequence).

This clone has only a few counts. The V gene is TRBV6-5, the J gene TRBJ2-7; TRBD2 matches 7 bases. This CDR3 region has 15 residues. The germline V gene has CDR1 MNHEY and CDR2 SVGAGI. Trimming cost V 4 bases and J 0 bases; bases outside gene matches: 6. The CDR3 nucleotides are TGTGCCAGCAGTTTCAGCGGGGATTCCTCCTACGAGCAGTACTTC. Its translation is CASSFSGDSSYEQYF.